This entry lists 21 T cell receptor beta chains sequenced from one sample in a study of monozygotic twins with inflammatory bowel disease. One entry per CDR3 protein, without DNA, is what TCRdb gives after re-calling the 5' RACE reads. The sample table sets out around 230,000 distinct CDR3 sequences. Sample: blood. These receptor sequences come from a human donor with ulcerative colitis or Crohn's disease, or a healthy co-twin of an affected twin (not recorded which).

The rearrangement uses TRBV5-1 and TRBJ1-1; TCRdb gives TRBD1 as the D gene, but with no DNA this cannot be confirmed. The CDR3 extends over 17 amino acids. Germline loops: CDR1 SGHRS, CDR2 YFSETQ. The CDR3: CASSPRQGSLMNTEAFF.

This chain uses TRBV20-1 with TRBJ1-5; TCRdb picks TRBD1, but there is no DNA to check that call. Looked up from germline, CDR1 is DFQATT and CDR2 is SNEGSKA (reference sequence). The CDR3 is 15 residues long. CDR3 loop: CSASGGLTQSQPQHF.

The rearrangement links TRBV4-1 to TRBJ2-7; as DNA is missing, the TRBD1 call by TCRdb cannot be tested. The length of the CDR3 is 18 residues. Germline V gene data show CDR1 as MGHRA and CDR2 as YSYEKL. CDR3 residues: CASSRLNPLGMGSYEQYF.

The CDR3: CASSHRDRGYTF. The rearrangement joins TRBV3-1 to TRBJ1-2; absent DNA, TCRdb's TRBD1 call cannot be checked. The CDR3 spans 12 residues. The germline CDR1 and CDR2 sequences are LGHDT and YNNKEL (reference sequence).

J is TRBJ2-5 and V is TRBV28; TCRdb outputs TRBD1, but without DNA this stays unchecked. The CDR3 length is 15 residues. CDR1 is MDHEN, CDR2 SYDVKM, per germline. The CDR3 region is CASLGYKQGRETQYF.

The chain joins TRBV4-2 to TRBJ2-7; TCRdb's D call of TRBD1 is untestable without DNA. The CDR3 has 11 residues. In germline, CDR1 is LGHNA, CDR2 YNFKEQ. The chain's CDR3 is CASGSGYEQYF.

CDR3: CASSGTVNTEAFF. The gene calls are TRBV12-3 or TRBV12-4 and TRBJ1-1; the D call from TCRdb, TRBD1, cannot be confirmed without DNA. This CDR3 contains 13 residues.

The V and J genes are TRBV20-1 and TRBJ2-7; the D gene TCRdb calls, TRBD2, cannot be checked with no DNA. This CDR3 has 12 residues. Germline V lookup: CDR1 DFQATT, CDR2 SNEGSKA (reference sequence). The CDR3 loop reads CSARLGSGEQYF.

The gene calls are TRBV29-1 and TRBJ2-3. This CDR3 has 14 residues. CDR1 and CDR2 from the germline V gene are SQVTM and ANQGSEA. CDR3 amino acids: CSVEGPGSTDTQYF.

The V and J genes are TRBV20-1 and TRBJ1-5; TCRdb returns TRBD1, unconfirmable since there is no DNA. CDR3 size: 15 residues. CDR1 and CDR2 from the germline V gene are DFQATT and SNEGSKA (reference sequence). This chain's CDR3 is CSAREPVGHSQPQHF.

This CDR3 reads CASSPGLAGGRLPETQYF. V gene TRBV5-1 combines with J gene TRBJ2-5; there is no DNA to check the TCRdb D call of TRBD2. The germline V gene encodes CDR1 SGHRS and CDR2 YFSETQ. CDR3 length: 18 amino acids.

The chain uses TRBV3-1 and TRBJ2-7; TCRdb returns TRBD1, unconfirmable since there is no DNA. Germline lookup yields CDR1 LGHDT and CDR2 YNNKEL (reference sequence). This CDR3 region has 13 residues. CDR3 region: CASKRTGTYEQYF.

The rearrangement links TRBV20-1 to TRBJ2-4; TCRdb returns TRBD1, unconfirmable since there is no DNA. Per the germline V gene, CDR1 is DFQATT and CDR2 is SNEGSKA (reference sequence). This CDR3 spans 15 amino acids. The CDR3 spells CSAATGGGGQNIQYF.

The CDR3 protein is CASSGAGGPIGELFF. The chain links TRBV12-3 or TRBV12-4 to TRBJ2-2; absent DNA, TCRdb's TRBD2 call cannot be checked. This CDR3 comprises 15 residues.

The chain couples TRBV5-1 to TRBJ1-4; the TRBD1 assignment by TCRdb is unverifiable without DNA. CDR1 and CDR2 (germline): SGHRS, YFSETQ. The CDR3 covers 15 residues. CDR3 residues: CASSLSPGEVEKLFF.

J is TRBJ1-5 and V is TRBV6-2 or TRBV6-3; without DNA, the TCRdb call of TRBD1 cannot be checked. Germline V gene data show CDR1 as MNHEY and CDR2 as SVGEGT. The CDR3 is 18 residues long. CDR3 loop: CASSYSDGTGISNQPQHF.

The chain couples TRBV5-6 to TRBJ2-5; the TCRdb D gene call, TRBD1, has no DNA to confirm it. Germline-derived CDR1 and CDR2 are SGHDT and YYEEEE. The CDR3 is 14 amino acids. CDR3 protein: CASSPTGIQETQYF.

The chain is built from TRBV7-8 and TRBJ1-3. Germline CDR1 and CDR2: SGHVS and FQNEAQ. This CDR3 spans 14 amino acids. The CDR3 is CASSFAVSGNTIYF.

The CDR3 sequence: CASSEVLGGPGAQHF. V usage is TRBV2 and J usage is TRBJ1-5. Germline values: CDR1 SNHLY, CDR2 FYNNEI. CDR3 size: 15 residues.

The chain has TRBV27 and TRBJ1-6; TCRdb's D call of TRBD1 is untestable without DNA. The CDR3 is 16 residues long. Germline V lookup: CDR1 MNHEY, CDR2 SMNVEV (reference sequence). CDR3 protein: CASKKGIRDSYVPLHF.

The chain recombines TRBV11-3 with TRBJ2-1; TCRdb indicates TRBD2, and absent DNA this call remains unverified. This CDR3 comprises 13 residues. CDR1 is SGHNT and CDR2 is YENEEA in the germline V gene. This CDR3 is CASSNTSTDEQFF.